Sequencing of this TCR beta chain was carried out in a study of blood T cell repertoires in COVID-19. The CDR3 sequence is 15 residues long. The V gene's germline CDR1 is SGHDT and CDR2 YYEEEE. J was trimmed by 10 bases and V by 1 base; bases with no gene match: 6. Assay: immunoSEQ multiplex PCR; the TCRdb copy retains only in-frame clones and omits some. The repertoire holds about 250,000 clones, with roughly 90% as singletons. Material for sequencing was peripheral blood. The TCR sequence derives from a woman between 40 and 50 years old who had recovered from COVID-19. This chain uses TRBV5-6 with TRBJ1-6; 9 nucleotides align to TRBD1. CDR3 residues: CASSLRDREGSPLHF. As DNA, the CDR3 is TGTGCCAGCAGCTTGCGGGACAGGGAGGGCTCACCCCTCCACTTT.